This T cell receptor (beta chain) was obtained from a study of cytomegalovirus exposure and HLA in healthy donors. Study-level results: According to the study, around 150 TCR beta chains were cytomegalovirus-associated.

Primers for the PCR totalled 60 Vbeta and 13 Jbeta. Repertoires were generated with immunoSEQ multiplex PCR, while TCRdb's copy carries only in-frame clones and drops some. The repertoire holds 55,000 to 70,000 clones, with approximately 64% as singletons. Comment on this clone: Its antigen is not known.

Nominally healthy donors provided the samples, though records likely missed some immune exposures. The V gene lost 0 bases and the J gene lost 0 bases, with 6 bases spanning the gap. The CDR3 contains 15 residues. The germline V gene has CDR1 SGHTA and CDR2 FQGNSA. V gene TRBV7-2 combines with J gene TRBJ2-1; tentative D call: TRBD2 (5 bases). The sequencing input was PBMCs. This sequence was found in a middle-aged man in good health and CMV-seropositive. CDR3 sequence (DNA): TGTGCCAGCAGCTTAGCGGGGAGCTCCTACAATGAGCAGTTCTTC. Its translation: CASSLAGSSYNEQFF.